This T cell receptor (beta chain) comes out of a study of PD-L1 blockade in urothelial cancer (dated by TCRdb to between 2016 and 2019). For the wider study: All patients started therapy around 2014 and received atezolizumab 1,200 mg intravenously every 3 weeks. Patients had an ECOG performance status of 0 or 1 and had received between 0 and 3 prior chemotherapy regimens. Blood samples were analyzed 3 weeks after the start of treatment (second dose) and 6 weeks after the start of treatment. Pretreatment tumor samples and matched peripheral blood, collected serially before and after atezolizumab treatment, underwent TCR sequencing. Somatic, immune and clinical correlates of response to PD-L1 blockade with atezolizumab in urothelial cancer were the focus of an exploratory multi-omic analysis. Blood samples gave a median of approximately 150,000 T cells and tens of thousands of unique TCRs, with a median clonality of 0.080. Durable clinical benefit was achieved by nine patients but not by the remaining 20. Durable clinical benefit was defined as progression-free survival longer than 6 months, and TCR features were also tested against progression-free and overall survival. In the same patients, pretreatment tumors underwent whole exome sequencing and RNA sequencing in addition to TCR sequencing. About 85% of the roughly 30 patients were males with bladder-origin urothelial cancer, and about 65% of the roughly 30 reported a prior smoking history. Pretreatment blood TCR-seq was available for twenty-nine patients, at least one posttreatment blood collection was obtained for around 25 patients, and tumor TCR-seq was available for around 25 patients. Overall study results and their limits: Greater expansion of tumor-associated TCR clones in peripheral blood 3 weeks after the start of treatment was observed in patients with durable benefit (n ≈ 24, p = 0.022). Improved progression-free and overall survival was found to be associated with pretreatment peripheral blood TCR clonality below the median. Because the sample size was small (n of about 30) and many of the analyses were exploratory, the results are meant to be hypothesis-generating.

V sheds 3 bases and J sheds 1 base, leaving 12 bases between their ends. CDR1 MGHDK and CDR2 SYGVNS are derived from the germline V gene. The CDR3 covers 15 residues, taking in both the cysteine and the phenylalanine. Here the CDR3 DNA is all that survives: 45 bases in frame from base 1. Reading the label with the study, this specimen's time point is: peripheral blood 6 weeks after treatment start. The cohort included 29 patients with locally advanced or metastatic urothelial carcinoma who were treated at Memorial Sloan Kettering on a trial protocol. Peripheral blood mononuclear cells were collected from each patient pretreatment and during treatment, giving between 1 and 8 total time points per patient. The Qiagen DNeasy Blood extraction kit was used to purify genomic DNA from total PBMCs and tumor samples. PBMCs were collected pretreatment and during treatment, and were isolated and stored as previously described.

Concerning this clone itself: The antigen this receptor binds is unknown. Base quality data are lacking; no much larger clone is found one base away.

To estimate absolute template abundance from read counts, synthetic TCR analog templates were spiked into each PCR. TCRbeta CDR3 regions were amplified from genomic DNA with bias-controlled V and J gene primers using the immunoSEQ assay. Sequencing of rearranged TCRbeta segments was done at approximately 20X coverage. On the authors' methods: Sequencing errors were corrected by clustering and CDR3s were annotated against IMGT to assign V, D and J genes. Out-of-frame and stop-codon sequences were excluded, and only productive TCRbeta rearrangements were used in downstream analyses. Clonality was computed as one minus Shannon entropy normalized by the log of the number of unique productive sequences. Clones differing between time points or between blood and tumor were identified by Fisher's exact test with Benjamini-Hochberg correction at adjusted p below 0.01. This is the immuneACCESS table as TCRdb keeps it, with only in-frame sequences that have V and J called. A part of the clones is gone; compared with another copy, unresolved V genes explain less than half, and the rest is unexplained. That table furnishes V, J and clone size, whereas the DNA furnished D and trimming. Within this sample are about 36,000 clones, with about four fifths of them counted one time only. Over 9.5% of the sample is in the top ten clones.

Sequencing used PBMCs, obtained around atezolizumab (anti-PD-L1) treatment. This TCR came from a man aged 35 to 55 with urothelial cancer. The chain couples TRBV25-1 to TRBJ2-5; TRBD2 is a possible D gene, resting on 5 matching bases. The sequenced DNA: TGTGCCAGCAGTGAGCCCCGGACTGTCCAAGAGACCCAGTACTTC. Its protein is CASSEPRTVQETQYF.